This TCR beta chain was sequenced during a study of blood T cell repertoires in COVID-19. Study context: The samples span acute and convalescent COVID-19 from the United States, Italy and Spain.

As handled by the study authors: Researchers report that nucleated cell counts were estimated from reference gene primer amplification. Profiling relied on immunoSEQ multiplex PCR, and the TCRdb table lists in-frame clones only, not all of them. D and trimming were read from the DNA, whereas the V and J calls and clone size are those reported in that table. The sample has some 140,000 clones; about four fifths are singletons. Participants spanned ages about 18 to 90 years and resided in about two dozen US areas. Categorization into cohorts depended on clinical history that participants reported. The sequenced sample was PBMCs or T cells enriched from blood (not recorded which). The source is a man aged 35 to 55 with acute COVID-19.

CDR3 sequence (DNA): TGTGCCAGCTCAGCCGGGACAGGAAGAACGGCTTTCTTT. Protein sequence: CASSAGTGRTAFF. The V and J genes are TRBV18 and TRBJ1-1; 8 positions match TRBD1. Germline-derived CDR1 and CDR2 are KGHSH and LQKENI. Germline trimming cut 5 bases from V and 11 bases from J; bases unmatched to any gene: 10. This CDR3 is 13 amino acids long.